This T cell receptor (beta chain) was sequenced for a study of T cell repertoires in cytomegalovirus infection. Study details: Shared public TCR beta signatures pointed to both CMV infection and a matching HLA type.

This clonotype appeared a single time. Its antigen remains unidentified. The study, taken as a whole, reports: Cumulative public TCR beta family frequency identified CMV carriers with the relevant HLA. The ex vivo response showed dominance by HLA-C-restricted CMV-specific TCR beta clonotypes.

V shed 2 bases, J shed 2 bases, and the junction held 13 bases outside the gene matches. The CDR3 loop spans 19 amino acids. The germline CDR1 and CDR2 sequences are MNHNY and SVGAGI (reference sequence). TCRdb re-derived calls from the reads in MiXCR, one entry per CDR3 protein. The data hold 150,000 to 200,000 distinct CDR3 sequences, with over 15% observed a single time. This clonotype was sampled from a human donor in good health (CMV status not recorded). Some clones in this sample may be carry-over from other donors' samples. The chain carries TRBV6-6 and TRBJ2-1; the match to TRBD2 covers 9 bases. Sequenced: CD8+ T cells from PBMCs. The CDR3, as DNA: TGTGCCAGCAGTTACGGTGGTAGCGGGAGCCTGGAGACCTACAATGAGCAGTTCTTC. Translated, it gives CASSYGGSGSLETYNEQFF.